Listed below are T cell receptor beta chains from one sample, sequenced in a study of shared clonotypes between healthy human individuals. The table came from immunoSEQ multiplex PCR; TCRdb's copy has only in-frame clones and leaves some out. The sample yields about 680,000 clones, approximately 79% seen once. The specimen sequenced was memory CD4+ T cells sorted from blood. The receptor set was obtained from a woman in her 30s in good health. The CDR3 runs from the conserved cysteine through the conserved F or W. D genes are given only for firm matches. Size tells how often a clone was seen (once, few, many) or the class of an expanded clone, and some rows leave it out.

J,D,V,size,DNA,CDR3
TRBJ2-7,TRBD2,TRBV19,.,TGTGCCAGTAGGGCTAGCGGGGTAACCTACGAGCAGTACTTC,CASRASGVTYEQYF
TRBJ2-5,.,TRBV10-3,.,TGTGCCATCAGTGAGGTACTGGAGACCCAGTACTTC,CAISEVLETQYF
TRBJ1-1,.,TRBV10-3,once,TGTGCCATCAGTGAGTCGTTATTTCGGCAGCCCGAGAAGAACACTGAAGCTTTCTTT,CAISESLFRQPEKNTEAFF
TRBJ2-2,.,TRBV30,.,TGTGCCTGGAGGAAGATTTTCACCGGGGAGCTGTTTTTT,CAWRKIFTGELFF
TRBJ2-1,.,TRBV30,once,TGTGCCTGGAGTAATGCGGGCAATGAGCAGTTCTTC,CAWSNAGNEQFF
TRBJ2-7,TRBD1,TRBV6-5,.,TGTGCCAGCAGTGCCAAGACAGGGGTGGGAGAGCAGTACTTC,CASSAKTGVGEQYF
TRBJ2-2,TRBD2,TRBV19,few,TGTGCCAGTAGTATCAAAAGCGGGAGGCCGAACACCGGGGAGCTGTTTTTT,CASSIKSGRPNTGELFF
TRBJ1-5,.,TRBV4-1,many,TGCGCCAGCAGCTCCACGGGGCTTAACAATCAGCCCCAGCATTTT,CASSSTGLNNQPQHF
TRBJ2-7,TRBD1,TRBV11-2,.,TGTGCCAGCAGAAAGACAGGGTTGAAGGAGCAGTACTTC,CASRKTGLKEQYF
TRBJ2-3,.,TRBV11-2,.,TGTGCCAGCAGCCGAACGACCCAGGGCACAGATACGCAGTATTTT,CASSRTTQGTDTQYF
TRBJ2-3,.,TRBV4-1,.,TGCGCCAGCAGCCAAGCATTTGCGGGACGCACAGATACGCAGTATTTT,CASSQAFAGRTDTQYF
TRBJ1-1,TRBD1,TRBV5-1,.,TGCGCCAGCAGCTATCTTGGGGGGACAGGGAGGTTGAACACTGAAGCTTTCTTT,CASSYLGGTGRLNTEAFF
TRBJ2-3,TRBD2,TRBV2,.,TGTGCCAGCAGGGGGACTAGCGGGATAGATACGCAGTATTTT,CASRGTSGIDTQYF
TRBJ2-5,.,TRBV10-2,.,TGCGCCAGCAGTGTGTCCGATGAAGAGACCCAGTACTTC,CASSVSDEETQYF
TRBJ2-2,.,TRBV5-1,.,TGCGCCAGCAGCCCCCGGGGATTTGGGGAGCTGTTTTTT,CASSPRGFGELFF
TRBJ2-7,TRBD2,TRBV27,.,TGTGCCAGCAGTAAACAAGGCCGGGGGCTAGCGGGGACCTACGAGCAGTACTTC,CASSKQGRGLAGTYEQYF
TRBJ1-2,.,TRBV10-3,.,TGTGCCATCAGTGAAGGCCCTTCTACTAACTATGGCTACACCTTC,CAISEGPSTNYGYTF
TRBJ2-5,TRBD1,TRBV2,.,TGTGCCAGCACCGGGACAGGGGTAGTTGAGACCCAGTACTTC,CASTGTGVVETQYF
TRBJ2-5,.,TRBV21-1,few,TGTGCCATTCAACTTCGGGGGCACCAAGAGACCCAGTACTTC,CAIQLRGHQETQYF
TRBJ1-3,.,TRBV5-1,.,TGCGCCAGCAGCTTGGTAGGCTCTGGAAACACCATATATTTT,CASSLVGSGNTIYF
TRBJ2-3,TRBD2,TRBV10-3,.,TGTGCCATCAATGACCTACTAGCGAATACGCAGTATTTT,CAINDLLANTQYF
TRBJ1-1,.,TRBV10-2,.,TGCGCCACCGGGGGCCAGCGGATGAACACTGAAGCTTTCTTT,CATGGQRMNTEAFF
TRBJ1-1,.,TRBV11-2,.,TGTGCCAGCAGCTTAGGCCCTGAAGCTTTCTTT,CASSLGPEAFF
TRBJ2-7,TRBD1,TRBV6-6,.,TGTGCCAGCAGTCCCAGGACAGGGGGCGACGAGCAGTACTTC,CASSPRTGGDEQYF
TRBJ2-7,.,TRBV27,.,TGTGCCAGTAAAAGCTCGAGCTCCTACGAGCAGTACTTC,CASKSSSSYEQYF
TRBJ2-3,TRBD2,TRBV29-1,.,TGCAGCGCTGGGGGACTAGCGGGAGGGTCAGATACGCAGTATTTT,CSAGGLAGGSDTQYF
TRBJ1-3,.,TRBV30,.,TGTGCCTGGAGTAGGGGGTCCTCTGGAAACACCATATATTTT,CAWSRGSSGNTIYF
TRBJ2-1,TRBD2,TRBV14,few,TGTGCCAGCAGCCAGGGAGGGGAAGCGGGAATAAGGTACAATGAGCAGTTCTTC,CASSQGGEAGIRYNEQFF
TRBJ2-1,TRBD2,TRBV6-1,.,TGTGCCAGCAGTGAAGGGACTAGCGGGAGTGATGAGCAGTTCTTC,CASSEGTSGSDEQFF
TRBJ1-5,.,TRBV19,many,TGTGCCAGTAGTATGTCAACAGGAGGCAATCAGCCCCAGCATTTT,CASSMSTGGNQPQHF
TRBJ2-1,.,TRBV27,.,TGTGCCACCGGAAGGGGCGGGCTTTTCAATGAGCAGTTCTTC,CATGRGGLFNEQFF
TRBJ2-7,.,TRBV29-1,.,TGCAGCGTTGGACAGGTGACCTACGAGCAGTACTTC,CSVGQVTYEQYF
TRBJ1-4,TRBD1,TRBV5-1,.,TGCGCCAGCAGCCCTCCGGGACAGGGGATAAATGAAAAACTGTTTTTT,CASSPPGQGINEKLFF
TRBJ1-1,.,TRBV27,few,TGTGCCAGCGGCGACAGGAACACTGAAGCTTTCTTT,CASGDRNTEAFF
TRBJ1-1,.,TRBV2,.,TGTGCCAGCAGTATCCTGAACACTGAAGCTTTCTTT,CASSILNTEAFF
TRBJ1-4,.,TRBV28,.,TGTGCCAGCAGTTTAGGGGGGGTTCAGGAAAAACTGTTTTTT,CASSLGGVQEKLFF
TRBJ2-7,.,TRBV11-2,.,TGTGCCAGCAGCCCCGGCCGGGAAGCCTACGAGCAGTACTTC,CASSPGREAYEQYF
TRBJ2-7,.,TRBV11-2,.,TGTGCCAGCAGCTCGCAGGGAACCTACGAGCAGTACTTC,CASSSQGTYEQYF
TRBJ2-1,TRBD2,TRBV7-2,.,TGTGCCAGCAGCTCGACTAGCGGGGCATACAATGAGCAGTTCTTC,CASSSTSGAYNEQFF
TRBJ2-5,TRBD1,TRBV11-2,.,TGTGCCAGCAGCTTACCGACAGGGGTCGAGACCCAGTACTTC,CASSLPTGVETQYF
TRBJ2-7,TRBD2,TRBV19,.,TGTGCCAGTAGTAAGCGGGACTCTAACCAAGGGAGCGAGCAGTACTTC,CASSKRDSNQGSEQYF
TRBJ1-2,TRBD1,TRBV28,.,TGTGCCAGCACTACCTTCGGACAGGGCTCTGGCTACACCTTC,CASTTFGQGSGYTF
TRBJ2-1,.,TRBV2,few,TGTGCCAGCAGTGAAGCGCTTCGAGGAAGGGGGCAGTTCTTC,CASSEALRGRGQFF
TRBJ1-1,.,TRBV14,once,TGTGCCAGCAGCCATAAAGTTGAGAACACTGAAGCTTTCTTT,CASSHKVENTEAFF
TRBJ2-2,TRBD2,TRBV18,.,TGTGCCAGCTCACCTCTTTTCCAGCGGGAGGCCGGGGAGCTGTTTTTT,CASSPLFQREAGELFF
TRBJ2-1,.,TRBV5-8,few,TGTGCCAGCAGCTCGGGACTCCCGGGGGATGAGCAGTTCTTC,CASSSGLPGDEQFF
TRBJ1-5,.,TRBV9,once,TGTGCCAGCAGCCCAAGGGGGGAATTTCGTGACCCTCAGCCCCAGCATTTT,CASSPRGEFRDPQPQHF
TRBJ1-5,TRBD1,TRBV7-2,.,TGTGCCAGCAGCTTATCAGGGGGGAGTGGGCGCAATCAGCCCCAGCATTTT,CASSLSGGSGRNQPQHF
TRBJ2-1,TRBD2,TRBV19,.,TGTGCCAGTAGTTATCGAGCGGGAGGGAATGAGCAGTTCTTC,CASSYRAGGNEQFF
TRBJ2-1,TRBD1,TRBV5-1,.,TGCGCCAGCAGCTTGTTGACAGGGGGTATCGATGAGCAGTTCTTC,CASSLLTGGIDEQFF